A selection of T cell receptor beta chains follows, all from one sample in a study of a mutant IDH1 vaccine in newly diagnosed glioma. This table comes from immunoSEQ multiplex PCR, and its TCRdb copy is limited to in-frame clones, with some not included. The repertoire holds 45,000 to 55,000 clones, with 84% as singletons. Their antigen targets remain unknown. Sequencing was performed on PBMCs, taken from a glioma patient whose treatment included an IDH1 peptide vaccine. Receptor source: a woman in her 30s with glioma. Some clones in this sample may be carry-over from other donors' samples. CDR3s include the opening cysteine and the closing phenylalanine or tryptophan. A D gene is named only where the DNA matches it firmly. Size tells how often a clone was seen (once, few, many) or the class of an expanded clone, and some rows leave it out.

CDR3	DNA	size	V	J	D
CASSFSQETQYF	TGTGCCAGCAGCTTCTCCCAGGAGACCCAGTACTTC	once	TRBV5-4	TRBJ2-5	NA
CASSFAPTGTNTEAFF	TGTGCCAGCAGCTTCGCCCCGACAGGGACGAACACTGAAGCTTTCTTT	NA	TRBV5-8	TRBJ1-1	TRBD1
CASSPDRDQPQHF	TGTGCCAGCAGTCCCGACAGGGATCAGCCCCAGCATTTT	NA	TRBV27	TRBJ1-5	TRBD1
CASSPVRPNYGYTF	TGTGCCAGCAGCCCGGTCAGGCCTAACTATGGCTACACCTTC	NA	TRBV14	TRBJ1-2	NA
CASSPERYQPQHF	TGTGCCAGCTCACCAGAGAGATATCAGCCCCAGCATTTT	NA	TRBV18	TRBJ1-5	NA
CASSAKSNQPQHF	TGTGCCAGCAGTGCCAAAAGCAATCAGCCCCAGCATTTT	NA	TRBV6-1	TRBJ1-5	NA
CASSYSQTYEQYF	TGTGCCAGCAGTTACTCGCAGACCTACGAGCAGTACTTC	NA	TRBV6-5	TRBJ2-7	NA
CASRRVDSEGTEAFF	TGTGCCAGCAGGCGGGTTGACTCAGAGGGGACTGAAGCTTTCTTT	NA	TRBV7-8	TRBJ1-1	NA
CASRLAGGGTDTQYF	TGTGCCAGCAGACTAGCGGGAGGAGGGACAGATACGCAGTATTTT	NA	TRBV5-4	TRBJ2-3	TRBD2
CSVEGLAGGSSYEQYF	TGCAGCGTTGAGGGCCTAGCGGGAGGCTCCTCCTACGAGCAGTACTTC	NA	TRBV29-1	TRBJ2-7	TRBD2
CAWSWGVEQFF	TGTGCCTGGAGTTGGGGGGTTGAGCAGTTCTTC	NA	TRBV30	TRBJ2-1	NA
CASQLDPSYEQYF	TGTGCCAGTCAACTCGACCCATCCTACGAGCAGTACTTC	NA	TRBV28	TRBJ2-7	NA
CASSIPQGQGIGNTIYF	TGTGCCAGTAGTATACCCCAAGGACAGGGGATTGGAAACACCATATATTTT	NA	TRBV19	TRBJ1-3	TRBD1
CASSWRGHDTEAFF	TGTGCCAGCAGTTGGCGGGGGCATGACACTGAAGCTTTCTTT	few	TRBV9	TRBJ1-1	NA
CASSYSGGSSYEQYF	TGTGCCAGCAGTTACTCCGGAGGGAGCTCCTACGAGCAGTACTTC	NA	TRBV6-5	TRBJ2-7	NA
CASSYDRGTTEAFF	TGTGCCAGTAGCTACGACAGGGGAACGACTGAAGCTTTCTTT	NA	TRBV19	TRBJ1-1	TRBD1
CSAPVQETQYF	TGCAGTGCTCCCGTCCAAGAGACCCAGTACTTC	NA	TRBV20-1	TRBJ2-5	NA
CASSEQGVFTDTQYF	TGTGCCAGCAGCGAACAGGGAGTCTTCACAGATACGCAGTATTTT	NA	TRBV5-6	TRBJ2-3	NA
CASSLWADRGMLAATEAFF	TGTGCCAGCAGTTTATGGGCGGACAGGGGGATGCTCGCGGCTACTGAAGCTTTCTTT	NA	TRBV27	TRBJ1-1	TRBD1
CASSHSYEQYF	TGTGCCAGCAGTCACTCCTACGAGCAGTACTTC	once	TRBV27	TRBJ2-7	NA
CASSGHGTSGSQSGELFF	TGTGCCAGTAGTGGGCACGGGACTAGCGGGAGTCAAAGCGGGGAGCTGTTTTTT	NA	TRBV19	TRBJ2-2	TRBD2
CASSQQAVGSSYEQYF	TGCGCCAGCAGCCAACAGGCGGTCGGATCCTCCTACGAGCAGTACTTC	NA	TRBV4-1	TRBJ2-7	NA
CASLTGTGRDYGYTF	TGTGCCAGCCTTACCGGGACAGGGAGAGACTATGGCTACACCTTC	NA	TRBV2	TRBJ1-2	TRBD1
CASSQTGGRQPQHF	TGTGCCAGCAGTCAAACAGGGGGCAGACAGCCCCAGCATTTT	NA	TRBV2	TRBJ1-5	TRBD1
CASSPTSGLAGGPNEQFF	TGTGCCAGCAGCCCAACATCCGGACTAGCGGGAGGGCCCAATGAGCAGTTCTTC	NA	TRBV14	TRBJ2-1	TRBD2
CASKGLAGAGGEQFF	TGTGCCAGTAAGGGACTAGCGGGAGCCGGCGGTGAGCAGTTCTTC	NA	TRBV19	TRBJ2-1	TRBD2
CASSPTGTNDNEQFF	TGTGCCAGCAGTCCTACCGGGACAAACGACAATGAGCAGTTCTTC	NA	TRBV11-2	TRBJ2-1	NA
CASSVGQGLLSGDTQYF	TGTGCCAGCAGCGTGGGGCAGGGGCTTTTATCGGGAGATACGCAGTATTTT	NA	TRBV9	TRBJ2-3	NA
CASSSSDSYEQYF	TGTGCCAGCAGTTCTAGCGACTCCTACGAGCAGTACTTC	NA	TRBV2	TRBJ2-7	NA
CASSLGTGSSYEQYF	TGTGCCAGCAGTTTAGGGACAGGGAGCTCCTACGAGCAGTACTTC	NA	TRBV27	TRBJ2-7	TRBD1
CASSLEGYVETQYF	TGTGCCAGCAGCTTGGAGGGGTACGTGGAGACCCAGTACTTC	NA	TRBV7-2	TRBJ2-5	NA
CASSLGQDQPQHF	TGTGCCAGCAGCTTGGGACAGGATCAGCCCCAGCATTTT	few	TRBV5-6	TRBJ1-5	NA
CAWSQGLLEAFF	TGTGCCTGGAGTCAAGGGCTCCTTGAAGCTTTCTTT	NA	TRBV30	TRBJ1-1	NA
CASTLGPAGNTEAFF	TGTGCCAGCACCCTAGGGCCGGCAGGGAACACTGAAGCTTTCTTT	NA	TRBV7-9	TRBJ1-1	NA
CASSGTHSNYGYTF	TGTGCCAGCAGCGGGACACATTCTAACTATGGCTACACCTTC	NA	TRBV9	TRBJ1-2	NA
CSVVGGDTHTGELFF	TGCAGCGTTGTGGGGGGGGACACCCACACCGGGGAGCTGTTTTTT	NA	TRBV29-1	TRBJ2-2	NA
CASSVRAGDTEAFF	TGTGCCAGCAGTGTTAGGGCCGGGGACACTGAAGCTTTCTTT	NA	TRBV2	TRBJ1-1	NA
CAWSVLAYRNEQFF	TGTGCCTGGAGTGTACTAGCGTACCGCAATGAGCAGTTCTTC	NA	TRBV30	TRBJ2-1	TRBD2
CASSVSMTVGTGGTEAFF	TGTGCCAGCAGCGTATCGATGACAGTGGGCACAGGGGGGACTGAAGCTTTCTTT	NA	TRBV9	TRBJ1-1	TRBD1
CSVDRFPLIF	TGCAGCGTTGATAGGTTTCCCCTCATCTTC	once	TRBV29-1	TRBJ2-1	NA
CASSSPTGGGKNEQYF	TGTGCCAGCAGTTCCCCGACAGGGGGAGGCAAAAACGAGCAGTACTTC	NA	TRBV6-6	TRBJ2-7	TRBD1
CASSPGTGGYNEQFF	TGTGCCAGCAGCCCTGGAACGGGAGGATACAATGAGCAGTTCTTC	NA	TRBV7-3	TRBJ2-1	TRBD2
CASSAGQGSSYEQYF	TGTGCCAGTAGTGCCGGACAGGGGAGCTCCTACGAGCAGTACTTC	NA	TRBV19	TRBJ2-7	TRBD1
CAWSVRGGYHEQFF	TGTGCCTGGAGTGTACGAGGCGGGTACCATGAGCAGTTCTTC	NA	TRBV30	TRBJ2-1	NA
CSVRLAGGQETQYF	TGCAGCGTCAGACTAGCGGGAGGACAAGAGACCCAGTACTTC	NA	TRBV29-1	TRBJ2-5	TRBD2
CASSYAGQGGYGYTF	TGTGCCAGCAGTTACGCGGGACAGGGCGGCTATGGCTACACCTTC	NA	TRBV6-5	TRBJ1-2	TRBD1